This T cell receptor (beta chain) derives from a study of blood T cell repertoires in COVID-19. For the study at large: There were acute and convalescent COVID-19 samples, and they came from the United States, Italy and Spain. Sources were T cells, B-cell-depleted T cells, or PBMCs; the material itself was cDNA or gDNA.

CDR3 size: 14 residues. The germline V gene has CDR1 KGHSH and CDR2 LQKENI. Deletions cut 3 bases from V and 6 bases from J, with 15 bases between. Seattle patients were enrolled during active infection and followed longitudinally. Original handling: Amplification with reference gene primers provided the estimates of nucleated cell counts. This table comes from immunoSEQ multiplex PCR, and its TCRdb copy is limited to in-frame clones, with some not included. The DNA gave D and trimming, while V, J and clone size come from that table. The table has around 460,000 clones, approximately 90% seen once; the top ten hold roughly 0.84%.

This TCR came from a man younger than 35 with COVID-19, enrolled during active disease. This sequence joins TRBV18 and TRBJ2-7, with D possibly matching TRBD2 (6 bases). Sequenced input: peripheral blood. In nucleotides, the CDR3 is TGTGCCAGCTCACCCCCGGAGGGATCTACCGAGCAGTACTTC. This gives the protein CASSPPEGSTEQYF.